The T cell receptor (beta chain) described here comes from a study of cytomegalovirus exposure and HLA in healthy donors. This PCR relied on a set of 60 Vbeta primers and 13 Jbeta primers. Profiling relied on immunoSEQ multiplex PCR, and the TCRdb table lists in-frame clones only, not all of them. Seen here are over 150,000 clones, over 75% observed once, and the top ten hold 1.9%. This CDR3 has 14 amino acids. V dropped 0 bases and J dropped 4 bases, with 8 bases sitting between them. The germline gives CDR1 SGDLS, CDR2 YYNGEE. A word on this clone: The same CDR3 is also encoded by other DNA sequences in this sample.

The chain uses TRBV9 and TRBJ1-3; tentatively, D is TRBD1 (6 bases). The source material was PBMCs. This receptor was taken from a human donor in good health. CDR3 sequence: CASSVDRAGNTIYF. In DNA form, the CDR3 reads TGTGCCAGCAGCGTAGACAGGGCCGGAAACACCATATATTTT.